This TCR beta chain appears in the sequencing data of a study of human T cells and chemical hapten exposure. Time point of the sample: patch test 1, 2 weeks after DPC sensitization. The sample's treatment: therapeutic diphenylcyclopropenone sensitization with weekly scalp DPC. This clonotype was seen more than once but under ten times. Individual cDNA molecules received unique molecular identifiers in the library. In TCRdb, the RACE reads were re-called with MiXCR into one record per CDR3 protein. The table lists roughly 180,000 distinct CDR3 sequences, about a fifth of them singletons. This CDR3 region has 15 residues. V lost 2 bases to trimming and J lost 1 base, with 11 bases between them. CDR1 SEHNR and CDR2 FQNEAQ come from the germline V gene (reference sequence).

The specimen was whole blood, collected in connection with sensitization to the hapten diphenylcyclopropenone (DPC). The chain joins TRBV7-9 to TRBJ1-1; D is undetermined. The sequence was collected from a woman between 45 and 60 years old with alopecia areata. Some clones in this sample may be carry-over from other donors' samples. The CDR3 region has the DNA TGTGCCAGCAGCTTACATCATGCGGAGAACACTGAAGCTTTCTTT. It yields the protein CASSLHHAENTEAFF.